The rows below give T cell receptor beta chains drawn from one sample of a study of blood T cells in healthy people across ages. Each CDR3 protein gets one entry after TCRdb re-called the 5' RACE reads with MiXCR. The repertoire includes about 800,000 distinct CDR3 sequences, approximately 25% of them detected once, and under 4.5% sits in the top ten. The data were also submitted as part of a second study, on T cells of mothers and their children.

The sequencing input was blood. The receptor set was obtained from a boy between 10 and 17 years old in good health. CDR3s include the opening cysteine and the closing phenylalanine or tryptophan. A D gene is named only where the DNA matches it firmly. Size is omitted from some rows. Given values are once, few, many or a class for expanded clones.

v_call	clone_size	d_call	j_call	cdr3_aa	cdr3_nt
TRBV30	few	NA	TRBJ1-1	CAWSREGNTEAFF	TGTGCCTGGAGTCGGGAGGGGAACACTGAAGCTTTCTTT
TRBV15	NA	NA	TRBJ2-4	CATSSQEILGKNIQYF	TGTGCCACCAGCAGCCAGGAAATATTAGGGAAAAACATTCAGTACTTC
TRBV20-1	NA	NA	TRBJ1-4	CSARPLGTIGEKLFF	TGCAGTGCCAGACCCCTGGGGACTATCGGCGAAAAACTGTTTTTT
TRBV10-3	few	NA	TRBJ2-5	CAISEAGEETQYF	TGTGCCATCAGTGAAGCCGGGGAAGAGACCCAGTACTTC
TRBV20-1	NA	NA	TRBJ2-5	CSAQSIRGDVGQETQYF	TGCAGTGCCCAGTCCATACGGGGCGACGTGGGGCAAGAGACCCAGTACTTC
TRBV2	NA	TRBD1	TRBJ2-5	CASSKGTGDQETQYF	TGTGCCAGCAGTAAAGGGACAGGGGACCAAGAGACCCAGTACTTC
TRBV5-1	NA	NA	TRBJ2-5	CASSPGTQKETQYF	TGCGCCAGCAGCCCCGGGACCCAAAAAGAGACCCAGTACTTC
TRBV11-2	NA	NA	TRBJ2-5	CASSLVAEQETQYF	TGTGCCAGCAGCTTAGTGGCCGAACAAGAGACCCAGTACTTC
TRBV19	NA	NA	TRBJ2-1	CASSILSMRSGDRNEQFF	TGTGCCAGTAGTATCCTCTCTATGAGGTCAGGAGATAGGAATGAGCAGTTCTTC
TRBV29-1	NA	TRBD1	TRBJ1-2	CSVGQGAGVYGYTF	TGCAGCGTGGGACAGGGGGCGGGGGTCTATGGCTACACCTTC
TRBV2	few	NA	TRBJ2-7	CASSDRDGSLYEQYF	TGTGCCAGCAGTGACCGGGACGGTTCACTCTACGAGCAGTACTTC
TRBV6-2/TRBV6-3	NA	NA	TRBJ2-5	CASSYTGQLQETQYF	TGTGCCAGCAGTTACACCGGACAGTTGCAAGAGACCCAGTACTTC
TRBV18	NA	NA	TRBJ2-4	CASSPPQYGAKNIQYF	TGTGCCAGCTCACCACCCCAGTATGGGGCCAAAAACATTCAGTACTTC
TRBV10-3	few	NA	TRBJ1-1	CAISADGGTHGLF	TGTGCCATCAGCGCTGACGGCGGTACGCACGGGCTCTTT
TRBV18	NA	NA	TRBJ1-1	CASSLGQSLNTEAFF	TGTGCCAGCTCCCTCGGACAGTCCCTGAACACTGAAGCTTTCTTT
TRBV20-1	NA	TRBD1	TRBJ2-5	CSARNGTEEQETQYF	TGCAGTGCTAGGAATGGGACAGAAGAGCAAGAGACCCAGTACTTC
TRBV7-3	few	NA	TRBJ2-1	CASSLGPRDEQFF	TGTGCCAGCAGCCTAGGGCCCCGGGATGAGCAGTTCTTC
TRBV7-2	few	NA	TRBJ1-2	CASSLGAPTDYGYTF	TGTGCCAGCAGCTTAGGGGCCCCCACGGACTATGGCTACACCTTC
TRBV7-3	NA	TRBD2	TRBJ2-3	CASSLKPPAGGLSDTQYF	TGTGCCAGCAGCTTAAAGCCGCCAGCGGGGGGGCTATCGGATACGCAGTATTTT
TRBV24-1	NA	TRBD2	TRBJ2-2	CATSDWLADTGELFF	TGTGCCACCAGTGATTGGCTAGCGGACACCGGGGAGCTGTTTTTT
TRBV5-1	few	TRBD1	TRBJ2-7	CASSLQGTGGYEQYF	TGCGCCAGCAGCTTGCAGGGGACAGGGGGCTACGAGCAGTACTTC
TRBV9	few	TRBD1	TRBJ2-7	CASSEGWGTGPYEQYF	TGTGCCAGCAGCGAGGGGTGGGGGACAGGACCCTACGAGCAGTACTTC
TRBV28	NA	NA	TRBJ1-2	CASSSGTYGYTF	TGTGCCAGCAGTTCAGGGACCTATGGCTACACCTTC
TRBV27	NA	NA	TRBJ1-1	CASSPLELRSRAFF	TGTGCCAGCAGTCCCCTCGAGTTGCGGTCGCGGGCTTTCTTT
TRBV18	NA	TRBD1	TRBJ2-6	CASSNDRVGANVLTF	TGTGCCAGCTCAAACGACAGGGTTGGGGCCAACGTCCTGACTTTC
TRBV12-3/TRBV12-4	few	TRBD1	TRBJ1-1	CASSTRTGDTEAFF	TGTGCCAGCAGTACCAGGACAGGGGACACTGAAGCTTTCTTT
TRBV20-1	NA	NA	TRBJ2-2	CSARGETGELFF	TGCAGTGCTAGGGGTGAGACCGGGGAGCTGTTTTTT
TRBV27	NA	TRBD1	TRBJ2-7	CASSSGTGLTYEQYF	TGTGCCAGCAGTTCTGGGACAGGACTTACCTACGAGCAGTACTTC
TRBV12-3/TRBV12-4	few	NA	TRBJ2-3	CASSLERTPSGHF	TGTGCCAGCAGTTTAGAGAGGACTCCAAGCGGGCATTTT
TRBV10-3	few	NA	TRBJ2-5	CAISESAHEVWAQYF	TGTGCCATCAGTGAGTCGGCGCACGAAGTATGGGCCCAGTACTTC
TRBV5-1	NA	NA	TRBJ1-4	CASSPRPVSGGGEKLFF	TGCGCCAGCAGCCCCCGGCCCGTTTCAGGCGGTGGTGAAAAACTGTTTTTT
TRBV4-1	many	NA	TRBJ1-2	CASSQDLTGANYGYTF	TGCGCCAGCAGCCAAGATCTTACGGGGGCGAACTATGGCTACACCTTC
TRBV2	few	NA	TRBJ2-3	CASKARASVSTDTQYF	TGTGCCAGCAAGGCGCGCGCTAGCGTAAGCACAGATACGCAGTATTTT
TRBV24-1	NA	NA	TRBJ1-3	CATSDPRDGGNTIYF	TGTGCCACCAGTGATCCCCGGGACGGCGGAAACACCATATATTTT
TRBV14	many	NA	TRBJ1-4	CASSQVGATNEKLFF	TGTGCCAGCAGCCAAGTGGGCGCAACTAATGAAAAACTGTTTTTT
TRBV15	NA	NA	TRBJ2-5	CATSRDQAETQYF	TGTGCCACCAGCAGAGATCAGGCGGAGACCCAGTACTTC
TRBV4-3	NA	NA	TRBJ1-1	CASSQDYLGDTEAFF	TGCGCCAGCAGCCAAGACTACCTAGGGGACACTGAAGCTTTCTTT
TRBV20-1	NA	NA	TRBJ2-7	CSASEAGSSYEQYF	TGCAGTGCTAGTGAGGCAGGGAGCTCCTACGAGCAGTACTTC
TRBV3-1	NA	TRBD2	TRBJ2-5	CASSYSGSQETQYF	TGTGCCAGCTCCTATAGCGGGTCCCAAGAGACCCAGTACTTC
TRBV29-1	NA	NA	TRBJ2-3	CSVEGGLKITPDTQYF	TGCAGCGTTGAAGGAGGTCTAAAAATTACTCCAGATACGCAGTATTTT
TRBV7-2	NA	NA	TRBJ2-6	CASSLLSLTSGANVLTF	TGTGCCAGCAGCTTATTATCCCTGACTTCTGGGGCCAACGTCCTGACTTTC
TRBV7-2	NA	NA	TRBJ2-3	CASSPQGVVEPTDTQYF	TGTGCCAGCAGCCCCCAGGGAGTGGTGGAGCCCACAGATACGCAGTATTTT
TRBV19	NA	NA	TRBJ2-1	CASQYPGGANNEQFF	TGTGCCAGTCAGTATCCGGGGGGCGCAAACAATGAGCAGTTCTTC
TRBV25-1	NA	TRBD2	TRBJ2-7	CASSYASGRYEQYF	TGTGCCAGCAGTTACGCTAGCGGACGCTACGAGCAGTACTTC
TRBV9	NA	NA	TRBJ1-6	CASSVGDTNSPLHF	TGTGCCAGCAGCGTAGGGGACACGAATTCACCCCTCCACTTT
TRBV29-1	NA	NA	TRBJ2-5	CSVPGPAGTQYF	TGCAGCGTTCCGGGACCAGCAGGGACCCAGTACTTC
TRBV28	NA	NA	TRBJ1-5	CASTPPKGDPQHF	TGTGCCAGCACTCCACCTAAGGGAGACCCACAGCATTTT
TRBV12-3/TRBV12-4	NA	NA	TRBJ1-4	CASSRRGSSNEKLFF	TGTGCCAGCAGCCGCAGGGGATCGTCTAATGAAAAACTGTTTTTT